This T cell receptor beta chain stems from a study of shared clonotypes between healthy human individuals. The CDR3 runs to 15 residues. CDR1 is ENHRY and CDR2 is SYGVKD in the germline V gene. J lost 8 bases, V lost 6 bases, and 8 bases had no gene match. The study enrolled healthy HIV-negative adults without recent acute infections or vaccinations as donors. Researchers ran the assay at a deep level. The sorted-subset replicate PCRs were given around 200 ng DNA, which is around 29,000 T cell genomes. In the authors' methods: From ImmunoSEQ came sequences covering only the junction and carrying no quality scores, so filtering differed. Measured with immunoSEQ multiplex PCR; TCRdb has only the in-frame clones, and not every one. V, J and clone size are those of that table, while D and trimming were read from the DNA. The table has approximately 2.5 million clones, 93% seen once.

The material sequenced was naive CD4+ T cells from PBMCs. Subset of the sample: CD45RA+ positively selected. This TCR was recovered from a man between 18 and 29 years old in good health. Some clones in this sample may be carry-over from other donors' samples. J is TRBJ2-1 and V is TRBV10-3; TRBD2 matches at 12 bases. The CDR3, as DNA: TGTGCCATCAGATCGCTAGCGGGAGGGCCAGATGAGCAGTTCTTC. Protein: CAIRSLAGGPDEQFF.